A selection of T cell receptor beta chains follows, all from one sample in a study of graft-versus-host responses after intestinal transplantation. The data were produced by immunoSEQ multiplex PCR, yet TCRdb's version contains in-frame clones alone and is incomplete. This table has 110,000 to 150,000 clones, about 93% appearing once. Their specific antigens are unknown. The input for sequencing was unstimulated CD4+ T cells sorted from spleen or lymph node cells, taken before intestinal transplant. The receptors come from a human donor who received an intestinal transplant. CDR3s include the opening cysteine and the closing phenylalanine or tryptophan. The order of the fields is D gene, clone size, V gene, J gene, CDR3 protein, CDR3 DNA. A D gene is named only where the DNA matches it firmly. Part of the rows lack a size; the others show once, few, many or a class for expanded clones.

d_gene: NA; abundance: NA; v_gene: TRBV28; j_gene: TRBJ2-1; CDR3aa: CATSSRENSYNEQFF; CDR3nt: TGTGCCACCAGCAGCAGAGAAAACTCCTACAATGAGCAGTTCTTC
d_gene: NA; abundance: NA; v_gene: TRBV19; j_gene: TRBJ1-5; CDR3aa: CASSIGGQPQHF; CDR3nt: TGTGCCAGTAGTATCGGGGGTCAGCCCCAGCATTTT
d_gene: NA; abundance: NA; v_gene: TRBV28; j_gene: TRBJ1-5; CDR3aa: CASSPGVRSQPQHF; CDR3nt: TGTGCCAGCAGTCCAGGGGTTCGGAGTCAGCCCCAGCATTTT
d_gene: TRBD1; abundance: few; v_gene: TRBV28; j_gene: TRBJ1-3; CDR3aa: CASSSTGWGNTIYF; CDR3nt: TGTGCCAGCAGTTCGACAGGGTGGGGAAACACCATATATTTT
d_gene: TRBD1; abundance: NA; v_gene: TRBV25-1; j_gene: TRBJ1-1; CDR3aa: CASSEVTGENTEAFF; CDR3nt: TGTGCCAGCAGTGAAGTGACAGGGGAAAACACTGAAGCTTTCTTT
d_gene: NA; abundance: NA; v_gene: TRBV7-2; j_gene: TRBJ1-2; CDR3aa: CASSSRGRLDGYTF; CDR3nt: TGTGCCAGCAGCTCAAGGGGGAGGTTGGATGGCTACACCTTC
d_gene: NA; abundance: NA; v_gene: TRBV28; j_gene: TRBJ2-7; CDR3aa: CASSFPGQRYEQYF; CDR3nt: TGTGCCAGCAGTTTCCCCGGACAGCGCTACGAGCAGTACTTC
d_gene: TRBD1; abundance: NA; v_gene: TRBV28; j_gene: TRBJ2-7; CDR3aa: CASSPRDRGRVQSSYEQYF; CDR3nt: TGTGCCAGCAGTCCGAGGGACAGGGGGCGAGTTCAGAGCTCCTACGAGCAGTACTTC
d_gene: NA; abundance: once; v_gene: TRBV27; j_gene: TRBJ1-1; CDR3aa: CASSLNRAGTEAFF; CDR3nt: TGTGCCAGCAGTTTAAACAGGGCGGGAACTGAAGCTTTCTTT
d_gene: NA; abundance: NA; v_gene: TRBV2; j_gene: TRBJ1-2; CDR3aa: CASSFKRATDYGYTF; CDR3nt: TGTGCCAGCAGTTTCAAGCGGGCCACCGACTATGGCTACACCTTC
d_gene: NA; abundance: NA; v_gene: TRBV5-4; j_gene: TRBJ2-1; CDR3aa: CASSLEGNEQFF; CDR3nt: TGTGCCAGCAGCTTGGAGGGGAATGAGCAGTTCTTC
d_gene: TRBD2; abundance: NA; v_gene: TRBV5-1; j_gene: TRBJ2-7; CDR3aa: CASTKTSGSSYEQYF; CDR3nt: TGCGCCAGCACGAAAACTAGCGGGAGTTCCTACGAGCAGTACTTC
d_gene: NA; abundance: NA; v_gene: TRBV9; j_gene: TRBJ2-7; CDR3aa: CASSVGAEAYEQYF; CDR3nt: TGTGCCAGCAGCGTAGGAGCCGAAGCCTACGAGCAGTACTTC
d_gene: NA; abundance: NA; v_gene: TRBV5-6; j_gene: TRBJ1-3; CDR3aa: CASSFRTIGRNTIYF; CDR3nt: TGTGCCAGCAGCTTTCGGACGATAGGAAGAAACACCATATATTTT
d_gene: NA; abundance: few; v_gene: TRBV5-3; j_gene: TRBJ2-7; CDR3aa: CARPPGVSYEQYF; CDR3nt: TGTGCCAGACCTCCCGGGGTTTCCTACGAGCAGTACTTC
d_gene: TRBD2; abundance: once; v_gene: TRBV6-5; j_gene: TRBJ2-5; CDR3aa: CASSYGGLAGRETQYF; CDR3nt: TGTGCCAGCAGTTACGGGGGACTAGCGGGAAGGGAGACCCAGTACTTC
d_gene: TRBD1; abundance: once; v_gene: TRBV5-4; j_gene: TRBJ1-1; CDR3aa: CASRQGQGNTEAFF; CDR3nt: TGTGCCAGCAGGCAGGGACAGGGGAACACTGAAGCTTTCTTT
d_gene: TRBD2; abundance: NA; v_gene: TRBV11-2; j_gene: TRBJ2-7; CDR3aa: CASRFGLAGTYEQYF; CDR3nt: TGTGCCAGCAGATTCGGACTAGCGGGAACCTACGAGCAGTACTTC
d_gene: NA; abundance: once; v_gene: TRBV4-2; j_gene: TRBJ2-1; CDR3aa: CASSQDHLRNNEQFF; CDR3nt: TGTGCCAGCAGCCAAGATCATCTACGGAACAATGAGCAGTTCTTC
d_gene: TRBD2; abundance: NA; v_gene: TRBV7-9; j_gene: TRBJ2-1; CDR3aa: CASSSGGGLNEQFF; CDR3nt: TGTGCCAGCAGCTCTGGCGGGGGTCTCAATGAGCAGTTCTTC
d_gene: TRBD2; abundance: NA; v_gene: TRBV19; j_gene: TRBJ2-1; CDR3aa: CASSISSGTLDEQFF; CDR3nt: TGTGCCAGTAGTATTTCCAGCGGGACCTTGGATGAGCAGTTCTTC
d_gene: TRBD1; abundance: NA; v_gene: TRBV10-3; j_gene: TRBJ1-2; CDR3aa: CAIRLGQANGYTF; CDR3nt: TGTGCCATCAGATTGGGACAGGCGAATGGCTACACCTTC
d_gene: NA; abundance: NA; v_gene: TRBV6-1; j_gene: TRBJ2-4; CDR3aa: CASSEVENIQYF; CDR3nt: TGTGCCAGCAGTGAAGTAGAGAACATTCAGTACTTC
d_gene: NA; abundance: NA; v_gene: TRBV9; j_gene: TRBJ1-2; CDR3aa: CASSSWTARDGYTF; CDR3nt: TGTGCCAGCAGCTCATGGACGGCTAGAGATGGCTACACCTTC
d_gene: NA; abundance: NA; v_gene: TRBV7-9; j_gene: TRBJ1-1; CDR3aa: CASSPGTADTEAFF; CDR3nt: TGTGCCAGCAGCCCGGGGACTGCGGACACTGAAGCTTTCTTT
d_gene: TRBD1; abundance: NA; v_gene: TRBV30; j_gene: TRBJ2-7; CDR3aa: CAWTGGYEQYF; CDR3nt: TGTGCCTGGACAGGGGGCTACGAGCAGTACTTC
d_gene: NA; abundance: NA; v_gene: TRBV6-6; j_gene: TRBJ1-4; CDR3aa: CASSPTGNEKLFF; CDR3nt: TGTGCCAGCAGCCCCACAGGGAATGAAAAACTGTTTTTT
d_gene: NA; abundance: NA; v_gene: TRBV10-3; j_gene: TRBJ2-1; CDR3aa: CATQGRINEQFF; CDR3nt: TGTGCCACCCAGGGACGGATCAATGAGCAGTTCTTC
d_gene: NA; abundance: NA; v_gene: TRBV28; j_gene: TRBJ1-2; CDR3aa: CASSLWAGWRNGYTF; CDR3nt: TGTGCCAGCAGTTTATGGGCGGGGTGGAGGAATGGCTACACCTTC
d_gene: NA; abundance: NA; v_gene: TRBV2; j_gene: TRBJ2-5; CDR3aa: CASSGGGQWEGETQYF; CDR3nt: TGTGCCAGCAGTGGTGGCGGACAGTGGGAAGGAGAGACCCAGTACTTC
d_gene: TRBD1; abundance: NA; v_gene: TRBV11-3; j_gene: TRBJ2-2; CDR3aa: CASSLEQGAGELFF; CDR3nt: TGTGCCAGCAGCTTAGAACAGGGGGCCGGGGAGCTGTTTTTT
d_gene: TRBD1; abundance: NA; v_gene: TRBV19; j_gene: TRBJ2-4; CDR3aa: CASSSRQGINIQYF; CDR3nt: TGTGCCAGTAGTAGCAGACAGGGGATAAACATTCAGTACTTC
d_gene: NA; abundance: NA; v_gene: TRBV12-5; j_gene: TRBJ1-1; CDR3aa: CASALTGSTEAFF; CDR3nt: TGTGCTAGTGCCCTCACAGGGAGCACTGAAGCTTTCTTT
d_gene: TRBD1; abundance: NA; v_gene: TRBV25-1; j_gene: TRBJ2-1; CDR3aa: CASSFPTGKIENEQFF; CDR3nt: TGTGCCAGCAGTTTCCCGACAGGGAAAATCGAGAACGAGCAGTTCTTC
d_gene: NA; abundance: NA; v_gene: TRBV6-5; j_gene: TRBJ2-7; CDR3aa: CASSYSKRGTAYEQYF; CDR3nt: TGTGCCAGCAGTTACTCTAAACGGGGAACGGCCTACGAGCAGTACTTC
d_gene: NA; abundance: NA; v_gene: TRBV10-3; j_gene: TRBJ1-4; CDR3aa: CAISERGPSNEKLFF; CDR3nt: TGTGCCATCAGTGAGCGAGGGCCCTCTAATGAAAAACTGTTTTTT
d_gene: TRBD2; abundance: NA; v_gene: TRBV7-3; j_gene: TRBJ2-3; CDR3aa: CASSTGLAGSADTQYF; CDR3nt: TGTGCCAGCAGCACCGGACTAGCGGGATCGGCAGATACGCAGTATTTT
d_gene: NA; abundance: NA; v_gene: TRBV10-3; j_gene: TRBJ1-1; CDR3aa: CAIKPRGESTEAFF; CDR3nt: TGTGCCATCAAACCAAGGGGGGAGAGCACTGAAGCTTTCTTT
d_gene: NA; abundance: NA; v_gene: TRBV25-1; j_gene: TRBJ1-3; CDR3aa: CASSSGISGNTIYF; CDR3nt: TGTGCCAGCAGTAGTGGCATCTCTGGAAACACCATATATTTT
d_gene: TRBD1; abundance: NA; v_gene: TRBV28; j_gene: TRBJ1-2; CDR3aa: CASSILGGEYGYTF; CDR3nt: TGTGCCAGCAGTATCCTAGGGGGCGAGTATGGCTACACCTTC